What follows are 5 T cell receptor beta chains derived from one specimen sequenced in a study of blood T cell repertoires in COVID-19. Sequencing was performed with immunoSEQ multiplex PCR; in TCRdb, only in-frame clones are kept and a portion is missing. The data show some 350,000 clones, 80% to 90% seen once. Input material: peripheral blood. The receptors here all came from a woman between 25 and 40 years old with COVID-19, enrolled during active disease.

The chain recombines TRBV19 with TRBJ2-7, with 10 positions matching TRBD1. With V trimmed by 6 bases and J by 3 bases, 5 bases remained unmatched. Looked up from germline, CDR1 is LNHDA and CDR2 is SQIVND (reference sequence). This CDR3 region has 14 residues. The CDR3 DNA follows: TGTGCCAGTAGCGTTGGGACAGGGGACTACGAGCAGTACGTC. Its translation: CASSVGTGDYEQYV.

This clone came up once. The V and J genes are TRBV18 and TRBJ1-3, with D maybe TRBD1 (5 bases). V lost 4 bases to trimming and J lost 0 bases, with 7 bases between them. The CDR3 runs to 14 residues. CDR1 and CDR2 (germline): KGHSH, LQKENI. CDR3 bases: TGTGCCAGCTCACAACAGGACTCTGGAAACACCATATATTTT. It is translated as CASSQQDSGNTIYF.

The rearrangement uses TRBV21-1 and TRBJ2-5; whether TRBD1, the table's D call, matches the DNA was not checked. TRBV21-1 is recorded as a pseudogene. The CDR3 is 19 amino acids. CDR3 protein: CASTLRRTRQSIKGETQYF. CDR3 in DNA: TGTGCCAGCACTCTAAGGAGAACGAGACAGTCGATAAAGGGAGAGACCCAGTACTTC.

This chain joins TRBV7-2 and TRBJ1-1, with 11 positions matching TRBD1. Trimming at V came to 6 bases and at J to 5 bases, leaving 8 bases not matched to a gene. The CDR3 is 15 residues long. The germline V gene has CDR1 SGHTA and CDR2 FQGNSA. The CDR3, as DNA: TGTGCCAGCAGTCCCGACCGGGACAGGGGGACTGAAGCTTTCTTT. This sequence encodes CASSPDRDRGTEAFF.

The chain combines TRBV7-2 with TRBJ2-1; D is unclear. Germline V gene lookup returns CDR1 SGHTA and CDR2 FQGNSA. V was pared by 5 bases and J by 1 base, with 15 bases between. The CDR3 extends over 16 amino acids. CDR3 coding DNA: TGTGCCAGCAGCCCTTTTGGAGTAAGGTCCTACAATGAGCAGTTCTTC. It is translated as CASSPFGVRSYNEQFF.